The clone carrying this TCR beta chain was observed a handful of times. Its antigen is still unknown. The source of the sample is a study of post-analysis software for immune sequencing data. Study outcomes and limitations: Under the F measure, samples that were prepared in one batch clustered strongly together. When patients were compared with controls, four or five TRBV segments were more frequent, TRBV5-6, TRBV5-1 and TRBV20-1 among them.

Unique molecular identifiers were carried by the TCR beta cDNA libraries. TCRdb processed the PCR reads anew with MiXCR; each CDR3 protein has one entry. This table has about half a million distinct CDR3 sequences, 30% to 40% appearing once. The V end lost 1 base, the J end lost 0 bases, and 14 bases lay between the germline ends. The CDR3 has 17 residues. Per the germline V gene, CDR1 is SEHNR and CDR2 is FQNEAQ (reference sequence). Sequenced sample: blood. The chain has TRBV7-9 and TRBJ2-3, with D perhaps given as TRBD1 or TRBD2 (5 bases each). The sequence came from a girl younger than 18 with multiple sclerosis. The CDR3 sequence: CASSLGERDGSTDTQYF. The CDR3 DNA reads TGTGCCAGCAGCTTAGGGGAACGGGACGGTAGCACAGATACGCAGTATTTT.